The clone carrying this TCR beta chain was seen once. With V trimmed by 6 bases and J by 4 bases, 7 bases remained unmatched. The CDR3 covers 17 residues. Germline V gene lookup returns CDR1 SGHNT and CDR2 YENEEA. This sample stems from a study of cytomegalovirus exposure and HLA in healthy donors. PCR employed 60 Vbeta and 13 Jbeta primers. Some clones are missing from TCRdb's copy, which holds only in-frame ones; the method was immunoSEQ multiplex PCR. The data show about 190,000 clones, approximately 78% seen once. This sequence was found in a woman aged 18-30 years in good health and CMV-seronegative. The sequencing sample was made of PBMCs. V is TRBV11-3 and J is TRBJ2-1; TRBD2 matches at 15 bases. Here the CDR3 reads CASSNGLAGGGYNEQFF. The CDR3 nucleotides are TGTGCCAGCAGTAACGGACTAGCGGGAGGGGGGTACAATGAGCAGTTCTTC.